These T cell receptor beta chains were read from a single sample in a study of T cell responses to AZD1222 COVID-19 vaccine. Sequencing was performed with immunoSEQ multiplex PCR; in TCRdb, only in-frame clones are kept and a portion is missing. The sample lists about 170,000 clones; approximately 88% were seen once. Sequencing was performed on peripheral blood, taken 28 days after the second AZD1222 dose. The receptors here all came from an adult who received the AZD1222 COVID-19 vaccine. Each CDR3 is given with its conserved first and last residue. D genes are given only for firm matches. The size field is filled for only some rows; it gives once, few, many or a size class.

clone size: -; D gene: -; V gene: TRBV7-2; J gene: TRBJ1-6; CDR3 protein: CASSRDTNSPLHF; CDR3 DNA: TGTGCCAGCAGCAGGGACACCAATTCACCCCTCCACTTT
clone size: once; D gene: -; V gene: TRBV5-8; J gene: TRBJ1-1; CDR3 protein: CASSARWEGWTEAFF; CDR3 DNA: TGTGCCAGCAGCGCCCGGTGGGAGGGTTGGACTGAAGCTTTCTTT
clone size: -; D gene: -; V gene: TRBV2; J gene: TRBJ1-5; CDR3 protein: CASSGRVSNQPQHF; CDR3 DNA: TGTGCCAGCAGTGGGAGGGTTAGCAATCAGCCCCAGCATTTT
clone size: -; D gene: -; V gene: TRBV5-6; J gene: TRBJ1-5; CDR3 protein: CASSPGSNQPQHF; CDR3 DNA: TGTGCCAGCAGCCCGGGCAGCAATCAGCCCCAGCATTTT
clone size: -; D gene: -; V gene: TRBV9; J gene: TRBJ1-4; CDR3 protein: CASSVGYEGYIEKLFF; CDR3 DNA: TGTGCCAGCAGCGTAGGGTACGAGGGCTATATAGAAAAACTGTTTTTT
clone size: -; D gene: TRBD2; V gene: TRBV7-9; J gene: TRBJ2-3; CDR3 protein: CASSLVLAGVTDTQYF; CDR3 DNA: TGTGCCAGCAGCTTAGTGCTAGCGGGGGTAACAGATACGCAGTATTTT
clone size: -; D gene: -; V gene: TRBV2; J gene: TRBJ1-2; CDR3 protein: CASSEGSYGYTF; CDR3 DNA: TGTGCCAGCAGTGAAGGGAGCTATGGCTACACCTTC
clone size: -; D gene: TRBD2; V gene: TRBV11-2; J gene: TRBJ2-1; CDR3 protein: CASSSSSGGEQFF; CDR3 DNA: TGTGCCAGCAGCTCATCTAGCGGGGGCGAGCAGTTCTTC
clone size: -; D gene: -; V gene: TRBV4-2; J gene: TRBJ2-3; CDR3 protein: CASSQAGAKGDTQYF; CDR3 DNA: TGTGCCAGCAGCCAAGCCGGGGCAAAGGGAGATACGCAGTATTTT
clone size: -; D gene: -; V gene: TRBV7-9; J gene: TRBJ1-4; CDR3 protein: CASSFGGLKEKLFF; CDR3 DNA: TGTGCCAGCAGCTTTGGGGGGCTGAAGGAAAAACTGTTTTTT
clone size: -; D gene: TRBD1; V gene: TRBV6-5; J gene: TRBJ1-2; CDR3 protein: CASSFDRAYNYGYTF; CDR3 DNA: TGTGCCAGCAGTTTCGACAGGGCTTACAACTATGGCTACACCTTC
clone size: -; D gene: -; V gene: TRBV2; J gene: TRBJ2-6; CDR3 protein: CASSGGAGGANVLTF; CDR3 DNA: TGTGCCAGCAGTGGGGGGGCTGGTGGGGCCAACGTCCTGACTTTC
clone size: -; D gene: -; V gene: TRBV19; J gene: TRBJ1-5; CDR3 protein: CASSRGVGQPQHF; CDR3 DNA: TGTGCCAGTAGTAGGGGGGTAGGGCAGCCCCAGCATTTT
clone size: -; D gene: -; V gene: TRBV6-5; J gene: TRBJ1-1; CDR3 protein: CASRDWTTNTEAFF; CDR3 DNA: TGTGCCAGCAGGGACTGGACGACGAACACTGAAGCTTTCTTT
clone size: -; D gene: -; V gene: TRBV3-1/TRBV3-2; J gene: TRBJ2-3; CDR3 protein: CASSQDRRGYTDTQYF; CDR3 DNA: TGTGCCAGCAGCCAAGATAGGAGGGGCTACACAGATACGCAGTATTTT
clone size: -; D gene: TRBD1; V gene: TRBV25-1; J gene: TRBJ1-2; CDR3 protein: CASSARDRGSYGYTF; CDR3 DNA: TGTGCCAGCAGTGCCCGGGACAGGGGATCCTATGGCTACACCTTC
clone size: -; D gene: -; V gene: TRBV15; J gene: TRBJ1-2; CDR3 protein: CATSRAWQGGGYTF; CDR3 DNA: TGTGCCACCAGCAGAGCTTGGCAGGGTGGTGGCTACACCTTC
clone size: -; D gene: -; V gene: TRBV6-5; J gene: TRBJ1-2; CDR3 protein: CASSYLGGLGYTF; CDR3 DNA: TGTGCCAGCAGTTACCTCGGGGGGCTCGGCTACACCTTC
clone size: -; D gene: -; V gene: TRBV5-6; J gene: TRBJ2-5; CDR3 protein: CASSLEDGWETQYF; CDR3 DNA: TGTGCCAGCAGCTTGGAGGACGGATGGGAGACCCAGTACTTC
clone size: -; D gene: -; V gene: TRBV3-1/TRBV3-2; J gene: TRBJ2-2; CDR3 protein: CASSRWGVDHGELFF; CDR3 DNA: TGTGCCAGCAGCCGATGGGGAGTAGATCACGGGGAGCTGTTTTTT
clone size: -; D gene: TRBD2; V gene: TRBV19; J gene: TRBJ2-6; CDR3 protein: CASIKGGPSGANVLTF; CDR3 DNA: TGTGCCAGTATTAAGGGAGGGCCGTCTGGGGCCAACGTCCTGACTTTC
clone size: -; D gene: -; V gene: TRBV12-3/TRBV12-4; J gene: TRBJ1-1; CDR3 protein: CASSYGGIYEAFF; CDR3 DNA: TGTGCCAGCAGTTATGGAGGGATATATGAAGCTTTCTTT
clone size: -; D gene: -; V gene: TRBV7-9; J gene: TRBJ1-1; CDR3 protein: CASSLGGVALGTEAFF; CDR3 DNA: TGTGCCAGCAGCTTAGGTGGGGTCGCTTTGGGCACTGAAGCTTTCTTT
clone size: -; D gene: -; V gene: TRBV6-6; J gene: TRBJ1-5; CDR3 protein: CASSPRTGSWGYQPQHF; CDR3 DNA: TGTGCCAGCAGTCCTCGGACGGGCTCATGGGGCTATCAGCCCCAGCATTTT
clone size: -; D gene: -; V gene: TRBV2; J gene: TRBJ1-5; CDR3 protein: CASSGQTNNQPQHF; CDR3 DNA: TGTGCCAGCAGTGGGCAGACCAACAATCAGCCCCAGCATTTT
clone size: -; D gene: -; V gene: TRBV7-8; J gene: TRBJ2-7; CDR3 protein: CASSVRLFDEQYF; CDR3 DNA: TGTGCCAGCAGCGTAAGACTATTCGACGAGCAGTACTTC
clone size: -; D gene: -; V gene: TRBV19; J gene: TRBJ1-2; CDR3 protein: CASSIIGTDYGYTF; CDR3 DNA: TGTGCCAGTAGTATTATAGGGACGGACTATGGCTACACCTTC
clone size: -; D gene: TRBD1; V gene: TRBV10-3; J gene: TRBJ1-3; CDR3 protein: CAIRAGQGLAGNTIYF; CDR3 DNA: TGTGCCATCAGGGCAGGACAGGGACTGGCTGGAAACACCATATATTTT
clone size: -; D gene: -; V gene: TRBV9; J gene: TRBJ2-2; CDR3 protein: CASSDVDAGELFF; CDR3 DNA: TGTGCCAGCAGCGACGTCGACGCCGGGGAGCTGTTTTTT
clone size: once; D gene: -; V gene: TRBV4-3; J gene: TRBJ1-1; CDR3 protein: CASSLTRHGNTEAFF; CDR3 DNA: TGCGCCAGCAGCCTTACCCGGCACGGCAACACTGAAGCTTTCTTT
clone size: -; D gene: -; V gene: TRBV4-3; J gene: TRBJ2-1; CDR3 protein: CASSQVMWDGAYNEQFF; CDR3 DNA: TGCGCCAGCAGCCAAGTTATGTGGGACGGAGCCTACAATGAGCAGTTCTTC
clone size: -; D gene: -; V gene: TRBV6-5; J gene: TRBJ2-7; CDR3 protein: CASRAPGIVYEQYF; CDR3 DNA: TGTGCCAGCCGGGCTCCAGGGATTGTTTACGAGCAGTACTTC
clone size: few; D gene: -; V gene: TRBV19; J gene: TRBJ2-1; CDR3 protein: CASVGGALINEQFF; CDR3 DNA: TGTGCCAGTGTAGGAGGGGCCTTAATCAATGAGCAGTTCTTC
clone size: -; D gene: -; V gene: TRBV27; J gene: TRBJ1-2; CDR3 protein: CASSSSRPAGYGYTF; CDR3 DNA: TGTGCCAGCAGTTCCTCCCGACCTGCTGGGTATGGCTACACCTTC
clone size: once; D gene: TRBD1; V gene: TRBV27; J gene: TRBJ1-5; CDR3 protein: CASRKGAGSNQPQHF; CDR3 DNA: TGTGCCAGCAGAAAGGGGGCGGGGAGCAATCAGCCCCAGCATTTT
clone size: -; D gene: TRBD1; V gene: TRBV25-1; J gene: TRBJ1-1; CDR3 protein: CASSVGTGGITEAFF; CDR3 DNA: TGTGCCAGCAGCGTGGGGACAGGGGGCATCACTGAAGCTTTCTTT
clone size: -; D gene: -; V gene: TRBV6-5; J gene: TRBJ1-1; CDR3 protein: CASPSPPGTDTEAFF; CDR3 DNA: TGTGCCAGCCCATCCCCACCAGGGACGGACACTGAAGCTTTCTTT
clone size: -; D gene: -; V gene: TRBV29-1; J gene: TRBJ1-2; CDR3 protein: CSVEDGVNYGYTF; CDR3 DNA: TGCAGCGTTGAAGATGGGGTTAACTATGGCTACACCTTC
clone size: -; D gene: -; V gene: TRBV5-6; J gene: TRBJ1-3; CDR3 protein: CASTIAGSGNTIYF; CDR3 DNA: TGTGCCAGCACCATTGCGGGCTCTGGAAACACCATATATTTT
clone size: -; D gene: -; V gene: TRBV29-1; J gene: TRBJ1-4; CDR3 protein: CSVEGQGFEKLFF; CDR3 DNA: TGCAGCGTTGAGGGCCAGGGGTTTGAAAAACTGTTTTTT
clone size: -; D gene: TRBD1; V gene: TRBV19; J gene: TRBJ2-7; CDR3 protein: CASSPGLTGPEQYF; CDR3 DNA: TGTGCCAGTAGTCCCGGATTGACAGGGCCCGAGCAGTACTTC
clone size: -; D gene: -; V gene: TRBV7-2; J gene: TRBJ1-2; CDR3 protein: CASSSEQGSFNYGYTF; CDR3 DNA: TGTGCCAGCAGCTCAGAACAGGGTTCATTTAACTATGGCTACACCTTC
clone size: -; D gene: TRBD2; V gene: TRBV10-3; J gene: TRBJ2-7; CDR3 protein: CAISEEVTSSGEQYF; CDR3 DNA: TGTGCCATCAGTGAGGAAGTGACTAGCTCGGGGGAGCAGTACTTC
clone size: -; D gene: TRBD1; V gene: TRBV19; J gene: TRBJ1-2; CDR3 protein: CASSRDGTGVYGYTF; CDR3 DNA: TGTGCCAGTAGCCGCGACGGGACAGGGGTCTATGGCTACACCTTC
clone size: -; D gene: -; V gene: TRBV18; J gene: TRBJ2-5; CDR3 protein: CASSRMGGQETQYF; CDR3 DNA: TGTGCCAGCTCACGTATGGGGGGCCAAGAGACCCAGTACTTC
clone size: -; D gene: -; V gene: TRBV14; J gene: TRBJ1-3; CDR3 protein: CASSQVGGNTIYF; CDR3 DNA: TGTGCCAGCAGCCAAGTGGGGGGAAACACCATATATTTT
clone size: -; D gene: TRBD2; V gene: TRBV3-1/TRBV3-2; J gene: TRBJ2-7; CDR3 protein: CASSHPSGGFYEQYF; CDR3 DNA: TGTGCCAGCAGCCACCCTAGCGGGGGGTTCTACGAGCAGTACTTC
clone size: -; D gene: -; V gene: TRBV5-1; J gene: TRBJ2-1; CDR3 protein: CASSSGDSYNEQFF; CDR3 DNA: TGCGCCAGCAGCTCGGGGGACAGCTACAATGAGCAGTTCTTC
clone size: -; D gene: TRBD1; V gene: TRBV5-1; J gene: TRBJ1-3; CDR3 protein: CASSTRQGTGNTIYF; CDR3 DNA: TGCGCCAGCAGCACCCGACAGGGGACTGGAAACACCATATATTTT